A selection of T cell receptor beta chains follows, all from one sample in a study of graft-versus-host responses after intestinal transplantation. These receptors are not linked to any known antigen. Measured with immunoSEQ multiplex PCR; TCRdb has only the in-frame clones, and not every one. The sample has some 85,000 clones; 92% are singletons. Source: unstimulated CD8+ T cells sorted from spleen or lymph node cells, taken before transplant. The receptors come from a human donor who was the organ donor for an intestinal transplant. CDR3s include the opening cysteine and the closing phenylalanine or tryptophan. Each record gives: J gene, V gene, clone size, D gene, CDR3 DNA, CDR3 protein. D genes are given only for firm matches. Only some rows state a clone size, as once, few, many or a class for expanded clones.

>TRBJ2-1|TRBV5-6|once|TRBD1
TGTGCCAGCAGCTTGGCTGTAGGGACAGTTGTGATCTTC
CASSLAVGTVVIF
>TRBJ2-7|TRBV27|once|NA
TGTGCCAGCAGGGGAGACACCATCTACGAGCAGTACTTC
CASRGDTIYEQYF
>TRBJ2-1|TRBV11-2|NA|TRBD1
TGTGCCAGCAGCTTAGGACAGGGGGCAGGGTATGAGCAGTTCTTC
CASSLGQGAGYEQFF
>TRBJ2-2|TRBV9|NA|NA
TGTGCCAGCAGCGTCGGCGGGACCGGGGAGCTGTTTTTT
CASSVGGTGELFF
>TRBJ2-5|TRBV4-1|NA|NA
TGCGCCAGCAGCCAAGACCCCCAGGGGATGGAGACCCAGTACTTC
CASSQDPQGMETQYF
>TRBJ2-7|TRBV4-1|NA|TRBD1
TGCGCCAGCAGCCAAAGGACAGGCGGTTGGGAGCAGTACTTC
CASSQRTGGWEQYF
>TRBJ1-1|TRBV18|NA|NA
TGTGCCAGCTCGCGCGACAGCGGGGTTAACACTGAAGCTTTCTTT
CASSRDSGVNTEAFF
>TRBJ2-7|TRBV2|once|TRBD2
TGTGCCAGCAGTGAACGGCTAGCGGGCTACGAGCAGTACTTC
CASSERLAGYEQYF
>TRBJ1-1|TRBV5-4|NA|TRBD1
TGTGCCAGCAGCTACCGACAGGGGGCGGGCACTGAAGCTTTCTTT
CASSYRQGAGTEAFF
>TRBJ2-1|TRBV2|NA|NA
TGTGCCAGCAGTGAAGGCCTAAGCTCCTACAATGAGCAGTTCTTC
CASSEGLSSYNEQFF
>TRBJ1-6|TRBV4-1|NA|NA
TGCGCCAGCAGCCAAGATGCAGTGTATAATTCACCCCTCCACTTT
CASSQDAVYNSPLHF
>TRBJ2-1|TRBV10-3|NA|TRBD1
TGTGCCATCAGTCCATATCATGACAGGGCCTACAATGAGCAGTTCTTC
CAISPYHDRAYNEQFF
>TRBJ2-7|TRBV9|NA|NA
TGTGCCAGCAGCGCGGGGGACGGGTCCTACGAGCAGTACTTC
CASSAGDGSYEQYF
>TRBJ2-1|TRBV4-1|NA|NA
TGCGCCAGCAGCTACCGCCTAGCGAATGAGCAGTTCTTC
CASSYRLANEQFF
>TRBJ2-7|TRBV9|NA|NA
TGTGCCAGCAGCGAAGGGGGTCTAGAGCAGTACTTC
CASSEGGLEQYF
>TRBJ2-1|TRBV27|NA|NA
TGTGCCAGCAGTTTTTTACGGGGGACCTACAATGAGCAGTTCTTC
CASSFLRGTYNEQFF
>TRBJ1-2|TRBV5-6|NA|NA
TGTGCCAGCAGCTTTTACCGGACAGTCTATGGCTACACCTTC
CASSFYRTVYGYTF